The rows below give T cell receptor beta chains drawn from one sample of a study of T-cell reconstitution after alpha-beta-depleted transplantation in children. MiXCR, applied by TCRdb to the PCR reads, yields one record per CDR3 protein. The sample holds about a million distinct CDR3 sequences, about 29% seen once. The specimen was PBMCs, mostly from graft donor cells, collected 360 days after TCRalphabeta/CD19-depleted stem cell transplant. The receptors originated from a boy younger than two who had a stem cell transplant for SCID, so the T cells may come from the graft donor. The CDR3 runs from the conserved cysteine through the conserved F or W. The D gene is left open where the match is weak. Some rows mark clone size as missing; the rest say once, few, many or name a class of expanded clone.

V gene,J gene,D gene,clone size,CDR3 DNA,CDR3 protein
TRBV6-5,TRBJ1-4,-,once,TGTGCCAGCAGTTACGGGACAAGTAATGAAAAACTGTTTTTT,CASSYGTSNEKLFF
TRBV7-9,TRBJ2-1,TRBD2,many,TGTGCCAGCAGCTTAGTGGCGGGGGACCACAATGAGCAGTTCTTC,CASSLVAGDHNEQFF
TRBV20-1,TRBJ1-1,-,-,TGCAGTGCTAGGGCCCCGTTTGTGAACACTGAAGCTTTCTTT,CSARAPFVNTEAFF
TRBV12-3/TRBV12-4,TRBJ2-7,-,-,TGTGCCAGCAGCCGCGTCGTGGGAATCTCCTACGAGCAGTACTTC,CASSRVVGISYEQYF
TRBV11-1,TRBJ2-2,TRBD1,-,TGTGCCAGCAGCTCCACAGTAGCCCGGGACAGGGCGAACACCGGGGAGCTGTTTTTT,CASSSTVARDRANTGELFF
TRBV5-6,TRBJ2-5,TRBD2,few,TGTGCCAGCACCAAGGCCCTAGCGGGGGGCCAAGAGACCCAGTACTTC,CASTKALAGGQETQYF
TRBV20-1,TRBJ2-2,-,-,TGCAGTGCTAGAGTGGAAGGGGAGCTGTTTTTT,CSARVEGELFF
TRBV6-5,TRBJ1-1,-,few,TGTGCCAGCAGTCAAATAGGCGCTGAAGCTTTCTTT,CASSQIGAEAFF
TRBV18,TRBJ2-5,TRBD2,few,TGTGCCAGCTCACCCTTGACCGGAGCGGGGGGACTCAAAGAGACCCAGTACTTC,CASSPLTGAGGLKETQYF
TRBV5-5,TRBJ2-7,TRBD2,few,TGTGCCAGCAGCTTGCTAGCGGGGATCCTGAACGAGCAGTACTTC,CASSLLAGILNEQYF
TRBV11-1,TRBJ1-4,-,-,TGTGCCAGCAGCCCTAGGCCCTTACTCTCCTCGGGGAATGAAAAACTGTTTTTT,CASSPRPLLSSGNEKLFF
TRBV15,TRBJ2-3,-,-,TGTGCCACCAGCAGAGCTGTGCCCACAGATACGCAGTATTTT,CATSRAVPTDTQYF
TRBV7-3,TRBJ2-3,TRBD2,-,TGTGCCAGCAGCGAAACGGTGGAGCGGGGGGACCCTCGCACAGATACGCAGTATTTT,CASSETVERGDPRTDTQYF
TRBV24-1,TRBJ2-1,-,few,TGTGCCACCAGTGATTTAAAAAGCTCCTCCTACAATGAGCAGTTCTTC,CATSDLKSSSYNEQFF
TRBV2,TRBJ1-4,-,few,TGTGCCAGCAGGGCCGCTCCACCCGAAAAACTGTTTTTT,CASRAAPPEKLFF
TRBV24-1,TRBJ2-3,TRBD1,-,TGTGCCACCAGTGACCGACAGGGCCTTAGCACAGATACGCAGTATTTT,CATSDRQGLSTDTQYF
TRBV6-2/TRBV6-3,TRBJ2-5,-,-,TGTGCCAGCAGTTACTTGCGTTGGTCCCAAGAGACCCAGTACTTC,CASSYLRWSQETQYF
TRBV20-1,TRBJ1-4,-,-,TGCAGTGCTTCGAAGACGGCGCATGAAAAACTGTTTTTT,CSASKTAHEKLFF
TRBV7-9,TRBJ2-1,TRBD1,-,TGTGCCAGCAGTGGAACCCCAGGGGGCGGACAATGGGATGAGCAGTTCTTC,CASSGTPGGGQWDEQFF
TRBV24-1,TRBJ2-3,-,-,TGTGCCACCAGTGACCCGGACTTGTTCACAGATACGCAGTATTTT,CATSDPDLFTDTQYF
TRBV19,TRBJ1-5,-,-,TGTGCCAGTCTCCCATCTTATAGCAATCAGCCCCAGCATTTT,CASLPSYSNQPQHF
TRBV29-1,TRBJ2-7,-,few,TGCAGCGCAAAAAAAGGGACAAACTCCTACGAGCAGTACTTC,CSAKKGTNSYEQYF
TRBV10-3,TRBJ2-3,-,-,TGTGCCATCAGTGAGGGCTGGGCTTCCCCCACAGATACGCAGTATTTT,CAISEGWASPTDTQYF
TRBV27,TRBJ1-2,TRBD1,-,TGTGCCAGTTGGGACAGGGCTAACTATGGCTACACCTTC,CASWDRANYGYTF
TRBV27,TRBJ2-3,TRBD2,few,TGTGCCAGCAGTTTTCCCTCTAGCGGGGGTAGCACAGATACGCAGTATTTT,CASSFPSSGGSTDTQYF
TRBV12-3/TRBV12-4,TRBJ2-2,-,-,TGTGCCAGCAGTTCAGACCTTATCCCCGGGGAGCTGTTTTTT,CASSSDLIPGELFF
TRBV9,TRBJ1-1,-,-,TGTGCCAGCAGCCCTTGGCAGGCAAACACTGAAGCTTTCTTT,CASSPWQANTEAFF
TRBV29-1,TRBJ2-3,-,few,TGCAGCGTTCGGGAAGATACGCAGTATTTT,CSVREDTQYF
TRBV9,TRBJ2-1,-,-,TGTGCCAGCAGCGTGGAGGGACGCAGCTTCTACAATGAGCAGTTCTTC,CASSVEGRSFYNEQFF
TRBV5-1,TRBJ2-1,-,-,TGCGCCAGCAGCCGCTTACTAGTCCCTCGACAGTACAATGAGCAGTTCTTC,CASSRLLVPRQYNEQFF
TRBV20-1,TRBJ2-7,-,few,TGCAGTGCTCTTTATTCGGACGAGCAGTACTTC,CSALYSDEQYF
TRBV15,TRBJ1-4,-,-,TGTGCCACCAAGGGACAACCCTTAACTAATGAAAAACTGTTTTTT,CATKGQPLTNEKLFF
TRBV7-7,TRBJ2-5,-,-,TGTGCCAGCAGCTTAGCCCCCGAAGGTAGCCAAGAGACCCAGTACTTC,CASSLAPEGSQETQYF
TRBV12-3/TRBV12-4,TRBJ1-2,-,-,TGTGCCAGCAGTCCGGGACCGGGGCAATATGGCTACACCTTC,CASSPGPGQYGYTF
TRBV28,TRBJ2-1,-,few,TGTGCCAGCAGTTCGGGGGCGATCGGGAAGGACAATGAGCAGTTCTTC,CASSSGAIGKDNEQFF
TRBV20-1,TRBJ2-1,-,few,TGCAGTGCCTCACCAGGACTTCTCAACAATGAGCAGTTCTTC,CSASPGLLNNEQFF
TRBV29-1,TRBJ2-7,TRBD1,-,TGCAGCGCTATATCGGACAGGTCAGCCTACGAGCAGTACTTC,CSAISDRSAYEQYF